Below are 19 T cell receptor beta chains sequenced from a single sample in a study of shared clonotypes between healthy human individuals. Profiling relied on immunoSEQ multiplex PCR, and the TCRdb table lists in-frame clones only, not all of them. The sample includes about 2.3 million clones, just under 95% of them seen just once. What was sequenced was naive CD4+ T cells from PBMCs. The subset here: CD45RA+ positively selected. The receptors come from a man aged 18 to 35 in good health. Some clones in this sample may be carry-over from other donors' samples.

The chain joins TRBV6-1 to TRBJ1-3, with D possibly matching TRBD1 (5 bases). Germline V gives CDR1 MNHNS, CDR2 SASEGT. The V and J ends lost 3 bases and 4 bases respectively, with 19 bases between them. The CDR3 has 17 amino acids. The CDR3 region is CASSELPARVTGNTIYF. The CDR3 DNA reads as TGTGCCAGCAGTGAGCTCCCCGCCAGGGTAACAGGAAACACCATATATTTT.

The chain carries TRBV29-1 and TRBJ2-5; 12 nucleotides align to TRBD2. The DNA end is a closer match to TRBJ2-7, so the J assignment may be wrong. This CDR3 is 20 amino acids long. CDR1 is SQVTM and CDR2 is ANQGSEA in the germline V gene. CDR3 protein: CSVEDGRGWASGRASSEQYF. The CDR3 DNA sequence: TGCAGCGTTGAAGATGGTAGGGGATGGGCTAGCGGGAGGGCCAGTTCCGAGCAGTACTTC.

The J gene is TRBJ1-2, the V gene TRBV28; 10 bases line up with TRBD1. Per germline, CDR1 MDHEN and CDR2 SYDVKM. J gave up 8 bases and V 3 bases, and 6 bases lay outside the gene matches. The CDR3 is 14 amino acids. CDR3 loop: CASSFDRGRRGYTF. The DNA of the CDR3 is TGTGCCAGCAGTTTCGACAGGGGGCGGAGGGGCTACACCTTC.

The chain recombines TRBV18 with TRBJ2-6; TRBD2 might be the D (6 bases). Per germline, CDR1 KGHSH and CDR2 LQKENI. CDR3 length: 17 residues. The V end lost 6 bases, the J end lost 3 bases, and 18 bases lay between the germline ends. The CDR3 reads CASSPGTAGGGANVLTF. CDR3 coding DNA: TGTGCCAGCTCCCCCGGGACGGCCGGGGGTGGGGCCAACGTCCTGACTTTC.

The genes are TRBV7-2 and TRBJ1-5; a possible D gene is TRBD1 (5 bases). Germline V gives CDR1 SGHTA, CDR2 FQGNSA. The germline V and J ends were trimmed by 6 bases and 6 bases, with 18 bases remaining between them. The length of the CDR3 is 15 residues. This chain's CDR3 is CASRNPKERGQPQHF. DNA of the CDR3: TGTGCCAGCAGAAACCCCAAGGAGAGGGGTCAGCCCCAGCATTTT.

The V call is TRBV5-1, the J call TRBJ2-7; D not resolved. The V gene's germline CDR1 is SGHRS and CDR2 YFSETQ. The CDR3 totals 11 residues. Trimming removed 1 base from V and 6 bases from J, with 5 bases in between. CDR3 sequence reads: CASSLPGEQYF. CDR3 nucleotides: TGCGCCAGCAGCTTGCCGGGCGAGCAGTACTTC.

This clone has a handful of counts. The gene calls are TRBV9 and TRBJ1-1; no clear D gene. There are 13 residues in the CDR3. The V and J ends lost 4 bases and 4 bases respectively, with 11 bases between them. Germline lookup yields CDR1 SGDLS and CDR2 YYNGEE. In DNA form, the CDR3 reads TGTGCCAGCAGCTACGCTCCCAGCACTGAAGCTTTCTTT. Translation gives CASSYAPSTEAFF.

This clone was seen once. The chain employs TRBV6-6 and TRBJ1-4, with D possibly being TRBD1 (5 bases). The CDR3 consists of 16 residues. Germline CDR1 is MNHNY and CDR2 is SVGAGI (reference sequence). The germline V and J ends were trimmed by 0 bases and 6 bases, with 14 bases remaining between them. CDR3 nucleotides: TGTGCCAGCAGTTACTCGCCCAGGGATGTAGATGAAAAACTGTTTTTT. This gives the protein CASSYSPRDVDEKLFF.

This chain links TRBV7-2 with TRBJ2-1, with D possibly matching TRBD2 (5 bases). The CDR3 has 15 residues. Germline V gene sequence: CDR1 SGHTA, CDR2 FQGNSA. V lost 5 bases, J lost 6 bases, and 17 bases lay in between. In DNA, the CDR3 is TGTGCCAGCAGCCTTGACTGGGGAGTTGGCAATGAGCAGTTCTTC. It encodes CASSLDWGVGNEQFF.

The gene calls are TRBV7-6 and TRBJ2-1, with 10 bases aligning to TRBD1. The CDR3 sequence is 14 residues long. The V and J ends lost 3 bases and 5 bases, in that order; junction bases with no gene match: 1. Germline V gene lookup returns CDR1 SGHVS and CDR2 FNYEAQ. The CDR3: CASSFGTGDNEQFF. In DNA form, the CDR3 reads TGTGCCAGCAGCTTCGGGACAGGGGACAATGAGCAGTTCTTC.

This clone was recorded only once. J is TRBJ1-1 and V is TRBV28, with D possibly matching TRBD1 (5 bases). The V gene lost 2 bases and the J gene lost 7 bases, with 20 bases spanning the gap. The CDR3 has 16 residues. CDR1 is MDHEN and CDR2 is SYDVKM in the germline V gene. The DNA of the CDR3 is TGTGCCAGCAGTTTACTTACGGGGGGTCGCGGGATTGAAGCTTTCTTT. This gives the protein CASSLLTGGRGIEAFF.

The rearrangement joins TRBV5-1 to TRBJ1-2, with a possible D match to TRBD1 (6 bases). The CDR3 contains 15 residues. Germline V gives CDR1 SGHRS, CDR2 YFSETQ. V was pared by 4 bases and J by 3 bases, with 16 bases between. The CDR3 nucleotides read TGCGCCAGCAGCCCTGGGGGCTTTGCGGACTATGGCTACACCTTC. It encodes CASSPGGFADYGYTF. The full variable domain, with the rest looked up from reference TRBV5-1 and TRBJ1-2, is KAGVTQTPRYLIKTRGQQVTLSCSPISGHRSVSWYQQTPGQGLQFLFEYFSETQRNKGNFPGRFSGRQFSNSRSEMNVSTLELGDSALYLCASSPGGFADYGYTFGSGTRLTVV.

The genes are TRBV27 and TRBJ1-4; D may be TRBD1 (6 bases). The V end lost 5 bases, the J end lost 7 bases, and 17 bases lay between the germline ends. Germline CDR1 reads MNHEY; CDR2 reads SMNVEV (reference sequence). The CDR3 extends over 15 amino acids. In nucleotides, the CDR3 is TGTGCCAGCAGTGCCCGGACAGTCGTTCGTGAAAAACTGTTTTTT. This gives the protein CASSARTVVREKLFF. The full variable domain, completed using reference TRBV27 and TRBJ1-4, is EAQVTQNPRYLITVTGKKLTVTCSQNMNHEYMSWYRQDPGLGLRQIYYSMNVEVTDKGDVPEGYKVSRKEKRNFPLILESPSPNQTSLYFCASSARTVVREKLFFGSGTQLSVL.

V usage is TRBV28 and J usage is TRBJ2-4, with 10 nucleotides matching TRBD2. The J segment lost 6 bases and the V segment lost 4 bases, leaving 6 bases of the junction unmatched. CDR1 and CDR2 from the germline V gene are MDHEN and SYDVKM. CDR3 length: 15 amino acids. CDR3 DNA sequence: TGTGCCAGCAGTTCGATGCTAGCGGGGGTAAACATTCAGTACTTC. Its translation: CASSSMLAGVNIQYF.

J is TRBJ1-6 and V is TRBV30; D unresolved. The germline CDR1 and CDR2 sequences are GTSNPN and SVGIG (reference sequence). V was trimmed by 6 bases and J by 10 bases, leaving 22 bases between them. This CDR3 is built from 15 residues. The CDR3 nucleotides are TGTGCCTGTTATGTTCTCGGCGGTTTGAACTCACCCCTCCACTTT. It codes for CACYVLGGLNSPLHF.

About this clone itself: The sample carries other DNA sequences with the same CDR3. The chain's CDR3 is CASSLATDTQYF. The CDR3 nucleotides are TGTGCCAGCAGCTTAGCCACAGATACGCAGTATTTT. The chain joins TRBV7-9 to TRBJ2-3; D is uncertain. CDR1 and CDR2 (germline): SEHNR, FQNEAQ (reference sequence). CDR3 length equals 12 residues. Trimming took off 0 bases at V and 2 bases at J, with 0 bases between the two ends.

The gene calls are TRBV4-2 and TRBJ2-3, with TRBD2 identical over 10 bases. V gave up 4 bases and J gave up 0 bases; unmatched junction bases: 13. CDR3 size: 19 residues. CDR1 and CDR2 (germline): LGHNA, YNFKEQ. The CDR3 here is CASSRVGTSDLSSTDTQYF. The CDR3 DNA follows: TGTGCCAGCAGCCGCGTCGGGACTAGCGACCTTTCTAGCACAGATACGCAGTATTTT.

The chain employs TRBV11-2 and TRBJ2-2; no clear D. CDR1 and CDR2 from the germline V gene are SGHAT and FQNNGV. This CDR3 has 13 amino acids. V lost 0 bases to trimming and J lost 5 bases, with 4 bases between them. CDR3 in DNA: TGTGCCAGCAGCTTAGATATGACCGGGGAGCTGTTTTTT. It yields the protein CASSLDMTGELFF. Looking up the rest from reference TRBV11-2 and TRBJ2-2 gives the full variable domain: EAGVAQSPRYKIIEKRQSVAFWCNPISGHATLYWYQQILGQGPKLLIQFQNNGVVDDSQLPKDRFSAERLKGVDSTLKIQPAKLEDSAVYLCASSLDMTGELFFGEGSRLTVL.

The CDR3 DNA sequence: TGCGCCAGCAGCCAAGATGGGGGGGGAGCGACGACCGAGCAGTACTTC. Residues: CASSQDGGGATTEQYF. The gene calls are TRBV4-1 and TRBJ2-7; 7 nucleotides agree with TRBD2. The CDR3 extends over 16 amino acids. The trim removed 0 bases at V and 6 bases at J, leaving 11 bases unmatched. Germline assignment: CDR1 MGHRA and CDR2 YSYEKL.